Below, 30 T cell receptor beta chains from the same sample are listed, as sequenced in a study of vaccination and CD4 T cells after COVID-19. Their specific antigens are unknown. Sequence data for DNA of cultured CD4+ T cells were generated by the Oncomine TCR Beta short-read assay. MiXCR was run by TCRdb on the PCR reads, yielding one entry per CDR3 protein. The data contain some 5,000 distinct CDR3 sequences, 34% of them seen just once; the ten biggest clones take up approximately 35%. The treatment was: approximately 10-day PBMC culture with coronavirus spike peptide pools or control peptides (ViraFEST assay). One should note that the unexposed donor's CD4+ T cells were collected before the COVID-19 pandemic (2011-2018). Sequencing used CD4+ T cells from blood, cultured in vitro. These receptor sequences come from a human donor in good health.

The gene calls are TRBV6-1 and TRBJ1-5; the D is unclear. This CDR3 contains 13 residues. Germline CDR1 reads MNHNS; CDR2 reads SASEGT. Trimming took off 3 bases at V and 0 bases at J, with 3 bases between the two ends. CDR3 in DNA: TGTGCCAGCAGTGAGTCTAGCAATCAGCCCCAGCATTTT. Its translation: CASSESSNQPQHF.

This chain connects TRBV7-3 to TRBJ1-2; 8 positions agree with TRBD1. CDR3 length equals 15 residues. Germline V CDR1 and CDR2: SGHTA, FQGTGA. V dropped 5 bases and J dropped 8; count of bases not matched to a gene: 13. CDR3 protein: CASSPMGGQVNGYTF. CDR3 coding DNA: TGTGCCAGCAGCCCAATGGGGGGACAGGTAAACGGCTACACCTTC.

The V call is TRBV20-1, the J call TRBJ2-7; 9 bases line up with TRBD1. CDR1 and CDR2 from the germline V gene are DFQATT and SNEGSKA (reference sequence). V lost 4 bases, J lost 0 bases, and 16 bases stayed unmatched. CDR3 length: 18 amino acids. This chain's CDR3 is CSAKLPGQGKFPSYEQYF. The DNA for the CDR3 is TGCAGTGCTAAACTTCCGGGACAGGGTAAATTCCCCTCCTACGAGCAGTACTTC.

This chain links TRBV20-1 with TRBJ1-2, with unresolved D. This CDR3 contains 15 residues. CDR1 DFQATT and CDR2 SNEGSKA come from the germline V gene (reference sequence). V was shortened by 0 bases and J by 4 bases, with 15 bases between the two germline ends. The CDR3 sequence: CSARDPRTELYGYTF. In nucleotides, the CDR3 is TGCAGTGCTAGAGATCCGCGGACGGAACTCTATGGCTACACCTTC.

This clonotype came up a few times. The V call is TRBV6-1, the J call TRBJ2-5; D not certain. V dropped 4 bases and J dropped 3 bases, with 6 bases sitting between them. Germline CDR1 MNHNS, CDR2 SASEGT. The CDR3 loop spans 12 amino acids. The CDR3 is CASSASEETQYF. CDR3 bases: TGTGCCAGCAGTGCAAGCGAAGAGACCCAGTACTTC.

This chain links TRBV7-2 with TRBJ1-1; D gene uncertain. Trimming took 4 bases from V and 1 from J, leaving 7 bases between them. Germline assignment: CDR1 SGHTA and CDR2 FQGNSA. The CDR3 length is 13 residues. The CDR3 region is CASSYGENTEAFF. CDR3 bases: TGTGCCAGCAGCTATGGGGAGAACACTGAAGCTTTCTTT.

This clonotype has a handful of counts. The V call is TRBV19, the J call TRBJ1-5; a possible D gene is TRBD1 (6 bases). Trimming pared 5 bases from V and 11 bases from J, leaving 22 bases between. The CDR3 totals 15 residues. Per the germline V gene, CDR1 is LNHDA and CDR2 is SQIVND (reference sequence). The CDR3 coding sequence is TGTGCCAGTAGTCTCCCGGGGGCCGCGAAATTAGCCCAGCATTTT. Its protein is CASSLPGAAKLAQHF.

This clonotype came up a few times. J is TRBJ1-1 and V is TRBV6-1; D not certain. The V gene lost 5 bases and the J gene lost 1 base, with 8 bases spanning the gap. The length of the CDR3 is 13 residues. Germline V lookup: CDR1 MNHNS, CDR2 SASEGT. CDR3 DNA: TGTGCCAGCAGTCATCAGTGGAACACTGAAGCTTTCTTT. Translating it yields CASSHQWNTEAFF.

The rearrangement links TRBV7-6 to TRBJ2-5, with 7 bases fitting TRBD2. V was clipped by 3 bases and J by 2 bases; unmatched bases: 3. The CDR3 spans 14 residues. The germline CDR1 and CDR2 sequences are SGHVS and FNYEAQ. The CDR3 sequence: CASSFSGRQETQYF. The CDR3 bases are TGTGCCAGCAGCTTTAGCGGGCGGCAAGAGACCCAGTACTTC.

The chain employs TRBV24-1 and TRBJ1-1; D is uncertain. Trimming shortened V by 9 bases and J by 0 bases, and 13 bases separated the two germline ends. From germline, CDR1 is KGHDR and CDR2 SFDVKD. The CDR3 is 14 amino acids. The CDR3 DNA is TGTGCCACCTCCGGCGGGAAGATGAACACTGAAGCTTTCTTT. It codes for CATSGGKMNTEAFF.

This chain joins TRBV30 and TRBJ1-5, with D possibly TRBD1 on 6 matching bases. The CDR3 is 13 amino acids. The germline CDR1 and CDR2 sequences are GTSNPN and SVGIG (reference sequence). The V and J ends lost 3 bases and 7 bases respectively, with 13 bases between them. The CDR3 region is CAWSRGSWQPQHF. The CDR3 DNA reads TGTGCCTGGAGCAGGGGTTCCTGGCAGCCCCAGCATTTT. Complete variable domain (other parts from reference TRBV30 and TRBJ1-5): SQTIHQWPATLVQPVGSPLSLECTVEGTSNPNLYWYRQAAGRGLQLLFYSVGIGQISSEVPQNLSASRPQDRQFILSSKKLLLSDSGFYLCAWSRGSWQPQHFGDGTRLSIL.

V gene TRBV15 combines with J gene TRBJ2-2, with D unclear. CDR3 length: 16 amino acids. With 1 base removed from V and 0 bases from J, the gap between germline ends came to 9 bases. From germline, CDR1 is LNHNV and CDR2 YYDKDF (reference sequence). The CDR3 protein is CATSRVRRSNTGELFF. The CDR3 region has the DNA TGTGCCACCAGCAGAGTTCGGAGATCGAACACCGGGGAGCTGTTTTTT.

This clonotype appeared a few times. The V gene is TRBV30, the J gene TRBJ1-6; D ambiguous. The CDR3 loop spans 11 amino acids. Germline V gene data show CDR1 as GTSNPN and CDR2 as SVGIG (reference sequence). V was shortened by 4 bases and J by 12 bases, with 10 bases between the two germline ends. The chain's CDR3 is CAWIRGGPLHF. The DNA of the CDR3 is TGTGCCTGGATCCGAGGTGGACCCCTCCACTTT.

The genes are TRBV6-1 and TRBJ1-1, with D possibly matching TRBD1 (5 bases). Germline-derived CDR1 and CDR2 are MNHNS and SASEGT. V was cut by 8 bases and J by 6 bases, with 16 bases left in between. The CDR3 is made up of 13 amino acids. The CDR3 is CASGSREGAEAFF. In DNA, the CDR3 is TGTGCCAGCGGGAGCAGGGAGGGCGCTGAAGCTTTCTTT.

This clonotype was detected a few times. The chain joins TRBV12-3 or TRBV12-4 to TRBJ1-1; D unresolved. The CDR3 consists of 13 residues. The V end lost 6 bases, the J end lost 6 bases, and 14 bases lay between the germline ends. CDR3 DNA: TGTGCCAGCAGACCCCTGGGGTACCCTGAAGCTTTCTTT. Encoded protein: CASRPLGYPEAFF.

The V gene is TRBV7-3, the J gene TRBJ2-1, with D unresolved. Germline CDR1 is SGHTA and CDR2 is FQGTGA. The CDR3 length is 14 residues. Between the trimmed V and J ends, which lost 2 bases and 6 bases, there was a span of 11 bases. As DNA, the CDR3 is TGTGCCAGCAGCTTAGCCTCCCCCGGCAATGAGCAGTTCTTC. Residues: CASSLASPGNEQFF.

J is TRBJ1-1 and V is TRBV14, with D unclear. Germline lookup yields CDR1 SGHDN and CDR2 FVKESK. The length of the CDR3 is 11 residues. Deletions cut 4 bases from V and 7 bases from J, with 7 bases between. The CDR3 reads CASSREFEAFF. The CDR3 DNA follows: TGTGCCAGCAGCCGGGAATTTGAAGCTTTCTTT.

The V and J genes are TRBV29-1 and TRBJ2-3, with D tentatively TRBD2 (7 bases). CDR3 length: 14 residues. Germline V CDR1 and CDR2: SQVTM, ANQGSEA. The germline V and J ends were trimmed by 4 bases and 2 bases, with 13 bases remaining between them. The chain's CDR3 is CSVGEGTTTDTQYF. CDR3 DNA: TGCAGCGTTGGGGAGGGGACAACCACAGATACGCAGTATTTT.

V is TRBV21-1 and J is TRBJ2-7; the D call of TRBD1 is as the table states it, not checked on the DNA. TRBV21-1 is termed a pseudogene. The CDR3 covers 15 residues. The CDR3 loop is CASSKGRTGGCEQYF. The DNA of the CDR3 is TGTGCCAGCAGCAAAGGTCGGACAGGGGGCTGCGAGCAGTACTTC.

The gene calls are TRBV5-4 and TRBJ2-3; D remains unclear. The CDR3 spans 12 residues. V was shortened by 1 base and J by 4 bases, with 4 bases between the two germline ends. The germline V gene has CDR1 SGHNT and CDR2 YYREEE (reference sequence). CDR3 coding DNA: TGTGCCAGCAGCTTGTTCCCAGATACGCAGTATTTT. Translated: CASSLFPDTQYF.

Only a few counts were recorded for this clonotype. The gene calls are TRBV7-2 and TRBJ1-5; possibly TRBD1 for D (5 bases). The length of the CDR3 is 14 residues. Germline values: CDR1 SGHTA, CDR2 FQGNSA. The V end was cut by 3 bases, the J end by 6 bases, with 12 bases between. The CDR3 loop is CASSFRGEAQPQHF. CDR3 sequence (DNA): TGTGCCAGCAGCTTTCGAGGGGAGGCTCAGCCCCAGCATTTT.

This clonotype has more than one count but fewer than ten. This chain uses TRBV7-9 with TRBJ2-7; D remains unclear. This CDR3 comprises 11 residues. Germline CDR1 and CDR2: SEHNR and FQNEAQ (reference sequence). Trimming took off 6 bases at V and 0 bases at J, with 3 bases between the two ends. The CDR3 loop reads CASSLSYEQYF. DNA for the CDR3: TGTGCCAGCAGTCTCTCCTACGAGCAGTACTTC.

The chain has TRBV5-1 and TRBJ2-2; TRBD1 aligns across 8 bases. The length of the CDR3 is 16 residues. The ends lost 4 bases at V and 3 bases at J; junction bases unmatched: 8. Germline V CDR1 and CDR2: SGHRS, YFSETQ. This CDR3 reads CASSPAGGSDTGELFF. The CDR3 DNA is TGCGCCAGCAGCCCAGCAGGGGGCTCGGACACCGGGGAGCTGTTTTTT. Full variable domain (outside the CDR3, taken from reference TRBV5-1 and TRBJ2-2): KAGVTQTPRYLIKTRGQQVTLSCSPISGHRSVSWYQQTPGQGLQFLFEYFSETQRNKGNFPGRFSGRQFSNSRSEMNVSTLELGDSALYLCASSPAGGSDTGELFFGEGSRLTVL.

The rearrangement uses TRBV6-1 and TRBJ1-2, with 7 bases identical to TRBD1. Germline loops: CDR1 MNHNS, CDR2 SASEGT. The J segment lost 2 bases and the V segment lost 7 bases, leaving 7 bases of the junction unmatched. The CDR3 loop spans 14 amino acids. CDR3 coding DNA: TGTGCCAGCACCCGACAGGGCTTAAACTATGGCTACACCTTC. It translates to CASTRQGLNYGYTF.

V and J are TRBV4-1 and TRBJ1-6, with D possibly TRBD1 on 6 matching bases. Trimming left V 1 base short and J 7 bases short, with 20 bases between. Germline V gene data show CDR1 as MGHRA and CDR2 as YSYEKL. This CDR3 has 18 amino acids. CDR3 coding DNA: TGCGCCAGCAGCCAAGTAATTATAATCAGGGGATTGAATTCACCCCTCCACTTT. Amino acid sequence: CASSQVIIIRGLNSPLHF.

The rearrangement joins TRBV10-1 to TRBJ1-1; possible D gene TRBD1, 5 bases. V shed 4 bases and J shed 0 bases, with 6 bases lying between them. CDR1 and CDR2 from the germline V gene are WNHNN and SYGVQD (reference sequence). The CDR3 consists of 13 residues. The CDR3 region has the DNA TGCGCCAGCAGTGGAGGGGTGAACACTGAAGCTTTCTTT. It codes for CASSGGVNTEAFF.

This rearrangement joins TRBV19 to TRBJ2-5; D remains unclear. The CDR3 runs 15 residues. V lost 2 bases, J lost 0 bases, and 10 bases lay in between. Germline V gives CDR1 LNHDA, CDR2 SQIVND (reference sequence). CDR3 bases: TGTGCCAGTAGTATAACCAACTATTACCAAGAGACCCAGTACTTC. Protein: CASSITNYYQETQYF.

This clonotype has more than one count but fewer than ten. The J gene is TRBJ1-5, the V gene TRBV19, with D tentatively TRBD1 (5 bases). V lost 8 bases and J lost 3, with 11 bases in between. The CDR3 is made up of 13 amino acids. CDR1 and CDR2 from the germline V gene are LNHDA and SQIVND (reference sequence). Here the CDR3 reads CASQRQPNQPQHF. The CDR3 DNA is TGTGCCAGTCAAAGACAGCCCAATCAGCCCCAGCATTTT.

A few counts support this clonotype. The chain joins TRBV27 to TRBJ2-3, with TRBD1 matching 7 bases. Germline V gene lookup returns CDR1 MNHEY and CDR2 SMNVEV (reference sequence). The CDR3 spans 15 residues. The J segment lost 1 base and the V segment lost 6 bases, leaving 7 bases of the junction unmatched. The CDR3 sequence: CASRTGVGGTDTQYF. The CDR3 DNA sequence: TGTGCCAGCAGAACAGGGGTTGGAGGCACAGATACGCAGTATTTT.

The chain carries TRBV9 and TRBJ2-1; D ambiguous. The CDR3 has 11 amino acids. Germline V lookup: CDR1 SGDLS, CDR2 YYNGEE. V was shortened by 3 bases and J by 5 bases, with 3 bases between the two germline ends. In DNA form, the CDR3 reads TGTGCCAGCAGCGACAACAATGAGCAGTTCTTC. Translating gives CASSDNNEQFF.